These 11 T cell receptor beta chains were all obtained from the same sample, sequenced in a study of cytomegalovirus exposure and HLA in healthy donors. PCR employed 60 Vbeta and 13 Jbeta primers. Some clones are missing from TCRdb's copy, which holds only in-frame ones; the method was immunoSEQ multiplex PCR. Recorded for this sample: about 160,000 clones. Sequencing used PBMCs. The source is an older woman in good health and CMV-seronegative.

The V call is TRBV28, the J call TRBJ1-5; 7 bases map to TRBD1. CDR3 length equals 14 residues. Germline trimming cut 2 bases from V and 5 bases from J; bases unmatched to any gene: 3. Germline values: CDR1 MDHEN, CDR2 SYDVKM. CDR3 bases: TGTGCCAGCAGTTTAGACAGGGACGATCAGCCCCAGCATTTT. It yields the protein CASSLDRDDQPQHF.

CDR3 sequence reads: CASSFLGQEVEGYTF. The CDR3 DNA sequence: TGCGCCAGCAGCTTCCTAGGACAGGAGGTGGAAGGCTACACCTTC. The chain links TRBV5-1 to TRBJ1-2, with 7 bases aligning to TRBD1. Germline V gene lookup returns CDR1 SGHRS and CDR2 YFSETQ. The V gene end was trimmed by 2 bases and the J gene end by 8 bases; junction bases not matched to a gene: 12. This CDR3 is 15 amino acids long.

V and J are TRBV6-1 and TRBJ1-5; TRBD1 matches at 7 bases. CDR1 MNHNS and CDR2 SASEGT come from the germline V gene. V shed 4 bases and J 9 bases; nucleotides not matched to a gene: 6. CDR3 size: 13 residues. The CDR3 nucleotides read TGTGCCAGCAGTGCGACAGGGTACACGCCCCAGCATTTT. Translated, it gives CASSATGYTPQHF.

This chain uses TRBV7-9 with TRBJ1-4; TRBD1 matches at 7 bases. V lost 3 bases and J lost 2; bases outside the gene matches: 6. Germline V CDR1 and CDR2: SEHNR, FQNEAQ (reference sequence). The CDR3 contains 16 residues. The DNA of the CDR3 is TGTGCCAGCAGCTTCCCCAAGGGGGCCACTAATGAAAAACTGTTTTTT. Translating gives CASSFPKGATNEKLFF.

The V gene is TRBV5-1, the J gene TRBJ1-1, with unresolved D. Trimming left V 2 bases short and J 5 bases short, with 16 bases between. The CDR3 length is 15 residues. Germline assignment: CDR1 SGHRS and CDR2 YFSETQ. The CDR3 loop is CASSLSRRGGTEAFF. The DNA of the CDR3 is TGCGCCAGCAGCTTAAGTCGGCGTGGAGGTACTGAAGCTTTCTTT.

V is TRBV27 and J is TRBJ1-1, with no clear D. Per the germline V gene, CDR1 is MNHEY and CDR2 is SMNVEV (reference sequence). The CDR3 runs 14 residues. V was shortened by 4 bases and J by 11 bases, with 20 bases between the two germline ends. CDR3 residues: CASSSLGSSGMAFF. The CDR3 nucleotides are TGTGCCAGCAGTTCCCTGGGAAGTTCCGGGATGGCTTTCTTT.

Here the CDR3 reads CATSTGNMNTEAFF. Here the CDR3 DNA reads TGCGCCACCTCGACAGGCAACATGAACACTGAAGCTTTCTTT. The chain recombines TRBV5-1 with TRBJ1-1, with TRBD1 as a possible D gene (6 bases). The V end was cut by 9 bases, the J end by 0 bases, with 15 bases between. The CDR3 has 14 residues. Germline V gene sequence: CDR1 SGHRS, CDR2 YFSETQ.

This chain joins TRBV5-6 and TRBJ1-1, with D possibly being TRBD1 (5 bases). The CDR3 length is 19 residues. The germline V and J ends were trimmed by 4 bases and 1 base, with 26 bases remaining between them. Looked up from germline, CDR1 is SGHDT and CDR2 is YYEEEE. CDR3 nucleotides: TGTGCCAGCAGCCCCTCCCTAGGCAGGGCTCTTAACCAGAACACTGAAGCTTTCTTT. Translating it yields CASSPSLGRALNQNTEAFF.

This chain joins TRBV7-6 and TRBJ1-3, with 7 bases lining up with TRBD1. CDR3 length: 15 residues. The germline gives CDR1 SGHVS, CDR2 FNYEAQ. With 3 bases clipped from V and 0 bases from J, the junction kept 2 bases outside the gene matches. Here the CDR3 reads CASSFSGGSGNTIYF. The CDR3 DNA sequence: TGTGCCAGCAGCTTCTCAGGGGGCTCTGGAAACACCATATATTTT.

The chain combines TRBV10-2 with TRBJ2-7; D call uncertain. Germline V gene lookup returns CDR1 WSHSY and CDR2 SAAADI. CDR3 length equals 17 residues. Deletions cut 2 bases from V and 0 bases from J, with 17 bases between. CDR3 coding DNA: TGCGCCAGCAGTGAGGAGCTAACCTTTACGAGCTCCTACGAGCAGTACTTC. Protein product: CASSEELTFTSSYEQYF.

V and J are TRBV5-1 and TRBJ2-2, with a tentative D call TRBD2 (5 bases). The CDR3 consists of 13 residues. V was clipped by 3 bases and J by 7 bases, with 10 bases between them. CDR1 is SGHRS and CDR2 is YFSETQ in the germline V gene. CDR3 loop: CASSSRVDGELFF. Here the CDR3 DNA reads TGCGCCAGCAGCTCGAGGGTCGACGGGGAGCTGTTTTTT. The full variable domain, with the rest looked up from reference TRBV5-1 and TRBJ2-2, is KAGVTQTPRYLIKTRGQQVTLSCSPISGHRSVSWYQQTPGQGLQFLFEYFSETQRNKGNFPGRFSGRQFSNSRSEMNVSTLELGDSALYLCASSSRVDGELFFGEGSRLTVL.